Sequencing of this TCR beta chain was carried out in a study of control samples from healthy donors and cancer patients. Generated by immunoSEQ multiplex PCR, the TCRdb table keeps only in-frame clones and is missing some. Among some 150,000 clones listed, more than 85% were seen once. Trimming left V 7 bases short and J 6 bases short, with 9 bases between. Germline V gives CDR1 MDHEN, CDR2 SYDVKM. This CDR3 is built from 11 residues. The V gene is TRBV28, the J gene TRBJ1-1, with D uncertain. The sequencing sample was made of blood. The TCR originated in a man aged 25 to 40 in good health. In DNA, the CDR3 is TGTGCCAGCATTAATTTCCCTGAAGCTTTCTTT. The encoded protein is CASINFPEAFF.